The 27 T cell receptor beta chains below were found in one sample sequenced in a study of early T cells in non-severe SARS-CoV-2 infection. From the 5' RACE reads, TCRdb called clonotypes with MiXCR, one entry per CDR3 protein. There are around 30,000 distinct CDR3 sequences in the sample; under 7% occur only once, and about a fifth lies in the top ten. The sequenced sample consisted of whole blood. These receptors all come from an adult who was a healthcare worker with PCR-confirmed SARS-CoV-2 infection or an uninfected control (not recorded which).

This clonotype occurred many times. The chain combines TRBV9 with TRBJ2-1; 12 bases match TRBD2. The CDR3 length is 15 residues. Germline V gene lookup returns CDR1 SGDLS and CDR2 YYNGEE. V lost 4 bases to trimming and J lost 7 bases; unmatched junction nucleotides: 6. CDR3 protein: CASSQTSGSINEQFF. The CDR3 nucleotides are TGTGCCAGCAGCCAGACTAGCGGGAGTATTAATGAGCAGTTCTTC. Based on the CDR3 plus reference TRBV9 and TRBJ2-1, the full variable domain is DSGVTQTPKHLITATGQRVTLRCSPRSGDLSVYWYQQSLDQGLQFLIQYYNGEERAKGNILERFSAQQFPDLHSELNLSSLELGDSALYFCASSQTSGSINEQFFGPGTRLTVL.

The chain is built from TRBV3-1 and TRBJ2-3; D call uncertain. The CDR3 loop spans 15 amino acids. V was cut by 0 bases and J by 2 bases, with 9 bases left in between. Germline V gene sequence: CDR1 LGHDT, CDR2 YNNKEL (reference sequence). CDR3 sequence: CASSQDRANTDTQYF. The CDR3 DNA follows: TGTGCCAGCAGCCAAGATAGGGCAAACACAGATACGCAGTATTTT.

In this sample, this clonotype turned up many times. The chain is built from TRBV28 and TRBJ1-5; TRBD1 is a possible D gene (6 bases). CDR1 is MDHEN and CDR2 is SYDVKM in the germline V gene. CDR3 length equals 17 residues. With 5 bases removed from V and 5 bases from J, the gap between germline ends came to 22 bases. The CDR3 protein is CASSPVSGTLNHQPQHF. The CDR3 DNA sequence: TGTGCCAGCAGTCCGGTCTCCGGGACACTGAACCATCAGCCCCAGCATTTT. Looking up the rest from reference TRBV28 and TRBJ1-5 gives the full variable domain: DVKVTQSSRYLVKRTGEKVFLECVQDMDHENMFWYRQDPGLGLRLIYFSYDVKMKEKGDIPEGYSVSREKKERFSLILESASTNQTSMYLCASSPVSGTLNHQPQHFGDGTRLSIL.

Many counts were recorded for this clonotype. V usage is TRBV24-1 and J usage is TRBJ2-1; D might be TRBD1 (5 bases). Trimming removed 4 bases from V and 5 bases from J, with 8 bases in between. The CDR3 is 13 residues long. The V gene's germline CDR1 is KGHDR and CDR2 SFDVKD. DNA for the CDR3: TGTGCCACCAGTGACCTGACAGACAATGAGCAGTTCTTC. This codes for CATSDLTDNEQFF.

The rearrangement links TRBV27 to TRBJ2-7; maybe TRBD2 (5 bases). CDR3 size: 15 residues. Germline V gene lookup returns CDR1 MNHEY and CDR2 SMNVEV (reference sequence). Trimming left V 4 bases short and J 3 bases short, with 16 bases between. This CDR3 reads CASSSGAGLYYEQYF. The CDR3 coding sequence is TGTGCCAGCAGTTCCGGCGCGGGCCTCTACTACGAGCAGTACTTC.

This clonotype was detected only a few times. This chain uses TRBV5-5 with TRBJ2-1; 7 nucleotides line up with TRBD2. Trimming cost V 1 base and J 7 bases; bases outside gene matches: 8. This CDR3 has 15 residues. Germline CDR1 is SGHKS and CDR2 is YYEKEE (reference sequence). CDR3 sequence reads: CASSLRGGRGNEQFF. For the CDR3, the DNA is TGTGCCAGCAGCTTGAGGGGCGGGAGAGGTAATGAGCAGTTCTTC.

This clonotype was observed a few times. CDR3 in amino acids: CASTTLGRGTYEQYF. Here the CDR3 DNA reads TGTGCCAGCACCACCCTTGGGCGGGGGACCTACGAGCAGTACTTC. V and J are TRBV11-2 and TRBJ2-7; 7 nucleotides agree with TRBD2. V gave up 7 bases and J gave up 2 bases; unmatched junction bases: 11. The CDR3 loop spans 15 amino acids. Per the germline V gene, CDR1 is SGHAT and CDR2 is FQNNGV.

This chain uses TRBV7-2 with TRBJ2-7, with 9 positions matching TRBD2. CDR3 length: 14 amino acids. Germline CDR1 is SGHTA and CDR2 is FQGNSA. Trimming at V came to 1 base and at J to 9 bases, leaving 7 bases not matched to a gene. The CDR3 coding sequence is TGTGCCAGCAGCTTAGGGTTAGCGGGGGAGGTGCAGTACTTC. It translates to CASSLGLAGEVQYF.

This clonotype was picked up many times. This sequence joins TRBV20-1 and TRBJ2-7; the match to TRBD1 covers 7 bases. V lost 2 bases to trimming and J lost 0 bases; unmatched junction nucleotides: 13. The CDR3 is 17 residues long. Germline CDR1 and CDR2: DFQATT and SNEGSKA (reference sequence). DNA of the CDR3: TGCAGTGCTAGAACTTCAAAGACAGGGCTTTACTCCTACGAGCAGTACTTC. Residues: CSARTSKTGLYSYEQYF.

This clonotype was seen ten or more times. The chain joins TRBV18 to TRBJ2-1; the D is unclear. V dropped 3 bases and J dropped 4 bases, with 10 bases sitting between them. The germline gives CDR1 KGHSH, CDR2 LQKENI. The length of the CDR3 is 14 residues. Written as DNA, the CDR3 is TGTGCCAGCTCACCCAACCCAATTTACAATGAGCAGTTCTTC. Translation gives CASSPNPIYNEQFF. The full variable domain, with the rest looked up from reference TRBV18 and TRBJ2-1, is NAGVMQNPRHLVRRRGQEARLRCSPMKGHSHVYWYRQLPEEGLKFMVYLQKENIIDESGMPKERFSAEFPKEGPSILRIQQVVRGDSAAYFCASSPNPIYNEQFFGPGTRLTVL.

V gene TRBV27 combines with J gene TRBJ1-1; D remains unclear. V lost 2 bases and J lost 0, with 7 bases in between. The germline CDR1 and CDR2 sequences are MNHEY and SMNVEV (reference sequence). CDR3 size: 14 residues. CDR3 loop: CASSLMGVNTEAFF. CDR3 in DNA: TGTGCCAGCAGTTTAATGGGAGTGAACACTGAAGCTTTCTTT.

The sample holds many counts of this clonotype. The V call is TRBV20-1, the J call TRBJ2-4, with D possibly TRBD2 on 6 matching bases. The V gene lost 7 bases and the J gene lost 3 bases, with 16 bases spanning the gap. This CDR3 has 14 amino acids. Germline V CDR1 and CDR2: DFQATT, SNEGSKA (reference sequence). The CDR3 reads CSVPGLSGKNIQYF. CDR3 DNA: TGCAGTGTACCGGGACTTTCTGGCAAAAACATTCAGTACTTC.

The CDR3 loop is CASGRTSGGARSSYNEQFF. In nucleotides, the CDR3 is TGTGCTAGTGGTCGGACTAGCGGGGGGGCCAGGTCCTCCTACAATGAGCAGTTCTTC. This chain joins TRBV12-5 and TRBJ2-1; 15 nucleotides align to TRBD2. Per the germline V gene, CDR1 is LGHNT and CDR2 is FRNRAP. This CDR3 contains 19 residues. J lost 0 bases, V lost 5 bases, and 8 bases had no gene match.

This clonotype was observed at least ten times. This sequence joins TRBV11-2 and TRBJ2-7, with 9 bases identical to TRBD1. The germline V gene has CDR1 SGHAT and CDR2 FQNNGV. CDR3 length: 14 amino acids. J lost 3 bases, V lost 5 bases, and 5 bases had no gene match. The CDR3 nucleotides read TGTGCCAGCAGCCCCGACAGGGGGAGCTACGAGCAGTACTTC. This sequence encodes CASSPDRGSYEQYF. The full variable domain, rest sourced from reference TRBV11-2 and TRBJ2-7, is EAGVAQSPRYKIIEKRQSVAFWCNPISGHATLYWYQQILGQGPKLLIQFQNNGVVDDSQLPKDRFSAERLKGVDSTLKIQPAKLEDSAVYLCASSPDRGSYEQYFGPGTRLTVT.

In its sample, this clonotype is medium-sized. The chain is built from TRBV20-1 and TRBJ1-1; D is ambiguous. Germline loops: CDR1 DFQATT, CDR2 SNEGSKA (reference sequence). V was shortened by 0 bases and J by 0 bases, with 8 bases between the two germline ends. The CDR3 has 14 amino acids. The CDR3 protein is CSARDLGLNTEAFF. CDR3 nucleotide sequence: TGCAGTGCTAGAGATCTAGGGTTGAACACTGAAGCTTTCTTT.

This clonotype was observed many times. The rearrangement links TRBV19 to TRBJ2-2; a weak D match, TRBD1 (5 bases). There are 15 residues in the CDR3. Germline CDR1 LNHDA, CDR2 SQIVND (reference sequence). The V end was cut by 1 base, the J end by 6 bases, with 12 bases between. In DNA, the CDR3 is TGTGCCAGTAGTATAGCGAGCAGGGTGCCCGGGGAGCTGTTTTTT. This encodes CASSIASRVPGELFF.

The sample holds many counts of this clonotype. The chain employs TRBV29-1 and TRBJ2-5; D is perhaps TRBD2 (6 bases). Per the germline V gene, CDR1 is SQVTM and CDR2 is ANQGSEA. The V gene lost 6 bases and the J gene lost 4 bases, with 18 bases spanning the gap. The CDR3 extends over 14 amino acids. CDR3 sequence reads: CSVERTRRGETQYF. In DNA form, the CDR3 reads TGCAGCGTGGAGAGAACACGGCGGGGAGAGACCCAGTACTTC.

The genes are TRBV4-3 and TRBJ2-3; TRBD2 matches at 8 bases. This CDR3 contains 15 residues. Germline V gene data show CDR1 as LGHNA and CDR2 as YSLEER. The trim removed 4 bases at V and 5 bases at J, leaving 8 bases unmatched. CDR3 in DNA: TGCGCCAGCAGCCTCACACCGGCGGGGGGAGATACGCAGTATTTT. It is translated as CASSLTPAGGDTQYF.

This clonotype was found many times. CDR3 nucleotides: TGTGCCGGGCTGGAAGGTTTTAACACCGGGGAGCTGTTTTTT. Its translation is CAGLEGFNTGELFF. The rearrangement links TRBV7-9 to TRBJ2-2; D call uncertain. The V and J ends lost 11 bases and 2 bases respectively, with 15 bases between them. The CDR3 length is 14 residues. Germline V lookup: CDR1 SEHNR, CDR2 FQNEAQ (reference sequence). Based on the CDR3 plus reference TRBV7-9 and TRBJ2-2, the full variable domain is DTGVSQNPRHKITKRGQNVTFRCDPISEHNRLYWYRQTLGQGPEFLTYFQNEAQLEKSRLLSDRFSAERPKGSFSTLEIQRTEQGDSAMYLCAGLEGFNTGELFFGEGSRLTVL.

This clonotype showed up many times. The chain couples TRBV20-1 to TRBJ1-3, with no clear D. V was pared by 7 bases and J by 0 bases, with 10 bases between. The CDR3 contains 13 residues. CDR1 and CDR2 from the germline V gene are DFQATT and SNEGSKA (reference sequence). CDR3 protein: CSVAGPSGNTIYF. CDR3 DNA sequence: TGCAGTGTGGCAGGACCCTCTGGAAACACCATATATTTT.

This clonotype was observed a handful of times. The chain couples TRBV24-1 to TRBJ2-1; D call uncertain. V gave up 9 bases and J gave up 5 bases, with 19 bases separating them. Germline values: CDR1 KGHDR, CDR2 SFDVKD. CDR3 size: 15 residues. The CDR3 DNA reads as TGTGCCACCGCCTCGGGCAGGCGGCCTCACAATGAGCAGTTCTTC. This sequence encodes CATASGRRPHNEQFF.

By frequency in the sample, this clonotype is medium-sized. The chain employs TRBV9 and TRBJ2-1; a weak D match, TRBD1 (5 bases). Trimming took off 0 bases at V and 9 bases at J, with 13 bases between the two ends. The CDR3 sequence is 14 residues long. Germline V gene lookup returns CDR1 SGDLS and CDR2 YYNGEE. In DNA, the CDR3 is TGTGCCAGCAGCGTAGAGTATAGGGGCGGTGAGCAGTTCTTC. Amino acids: CASSVEYRGGEQFF.

This chain connects TRBV4-3 to TRBJ2-5; D possibly corresponds to TRBD2 (6 bases). Trimming removed 2 bases at V and 5 bases at J, with 15 bases between. This CDR3 contains 15 residues. CDR1 is LGHNA, CDR2 YSLEER, per germline. The CDR3 here is CASSQHPGTGETQYF. CDR3 DNA: TGCGCCAGCAGCCAACACCCAGGGACTGGGGAGACCCAGTACTTC.

In this sample, this clonotype turned up many times. J is TRBJ2-1 and V is TRBV7-6, with no clear D. This CDR3 has 16 residues. Looked up from germline, CDR1 is SGHVS and CDR2 is FNYEAQ. Trimming stripped 6 bases from V and 0 bases from J, with 15 bases between. CDR3 loop: CASRPRLLSSYNEQFF. CDR3 bases: TGTGCCAGCAGGCCCAGACTGTTGAGCTCCTACAATGAGCAGTTCTTC.

At least ten counts were recorded for this clonotype. The chain is built from TRBV2 and TRBJ2-1, with a weak D call TRBD1 (6 bases). The CDR3 has 14 amino acids. Germline lookup yields CDR1 SNHLY and CDR2 FYNNEI. Trimming took off 4 bases at V and 6 bases at J, with 13 bases between the two ends. The CDR3 spells CASSGNTGLNEQFF. CDR3 DNA: TGTGCCAGCAGTGGAAATACAGGGCTCAATGAGCAGTTCTTC. Variable domain in full (rest from reference TRBV2 and TRBJ2-1): EPEVTQTPSHQVTQMGQEVILRCVPISNHLYFYWYRQILGQKVEFLVSFYNNEISEKSEIFDDQFSVERPDGSNFTLKIRSTKLEDSAMYFCASSGNTGLNEQFFGPGTRLTVL.

This clonotype has ten or more counts. The chain employs TRBV6-6 and TRBJ2-5, with D uncertain. Germline-derived CDR1 and CDR2 are MNHNY and SVGAGI (reference sequence). CDR3 size: 14 residues. V lost 0 bases and J lost 5, with 10 bases in between. The CDR3 sequence is CASSYSTGLETQYF. The CDR3 bases are TGTGCCAGCAGTTACTCGACGGGCCTGGAGACCCAGTACTTC.

The rearrangement links TRBV15 to TRBJ2-1, with a tentative D call TRBD2 (5 bases). With 3 bases removed from V and 4 bases from J, the gap between germline ends came to 13 bases. The CDR3 loop spans 15 amino acids. Per the germline V gene, CDR1 is LNHNV and CDR2 is YYDKDF (reference sequence). The chain's CDR3 is CATSSDLARYNEQFF. The CDR3 DNA reads as TGTGCCACCAGCAGTGATCTAGCAAGGTACAATGAGCAGTTCTTC. Variable domain in full (rest from reference TRBV15 and TRBJ2-1): DAMVIQNPRYQVTQFGKPVTLSCSQTLNHNVMYWYQQKSSQAPKLLFHYYDKDFNNEADTPDNFQSRRPNTSFCFLDIRSPGLGDTAMYLCATSSDLARYNEQFFGPGTRLTVL.